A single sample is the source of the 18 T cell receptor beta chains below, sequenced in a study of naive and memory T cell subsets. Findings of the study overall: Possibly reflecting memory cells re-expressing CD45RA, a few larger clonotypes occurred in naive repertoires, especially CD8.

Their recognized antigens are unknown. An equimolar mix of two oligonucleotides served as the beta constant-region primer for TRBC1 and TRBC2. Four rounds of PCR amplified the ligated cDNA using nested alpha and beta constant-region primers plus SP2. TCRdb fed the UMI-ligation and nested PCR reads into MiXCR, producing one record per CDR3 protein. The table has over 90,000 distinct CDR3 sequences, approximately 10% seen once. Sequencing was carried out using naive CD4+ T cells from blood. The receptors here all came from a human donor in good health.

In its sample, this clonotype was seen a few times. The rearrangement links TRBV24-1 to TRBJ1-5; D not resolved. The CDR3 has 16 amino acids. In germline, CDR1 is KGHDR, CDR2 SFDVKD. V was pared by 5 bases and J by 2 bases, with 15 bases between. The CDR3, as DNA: TGTGCCACCAGTGGGAGTAAGGGTTATGGCAATCAGCCCCAGCATTTT. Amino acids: CATSGSKGYGNQPQHF.

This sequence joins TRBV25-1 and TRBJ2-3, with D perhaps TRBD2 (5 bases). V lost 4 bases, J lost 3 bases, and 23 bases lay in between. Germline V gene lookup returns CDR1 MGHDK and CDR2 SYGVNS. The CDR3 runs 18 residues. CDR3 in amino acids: CASSALPGSRYGTDTQYF. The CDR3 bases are TGTGCCAGCAGTGCCCTCCCGGGGTCCCGCTATGGGACAGATACGCAGTATTTT. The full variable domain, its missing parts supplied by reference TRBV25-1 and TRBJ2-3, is EADIYQTPRYLVIGTGKKITLECSQTMGHDKMYWYQQDPGMELHLIHYSYGVNSTEKGDLSSESTVSRIRTEHFPLTLESARPSHTSQYLCASSALPGSRYGTDTQYFGPGTRLTVL.

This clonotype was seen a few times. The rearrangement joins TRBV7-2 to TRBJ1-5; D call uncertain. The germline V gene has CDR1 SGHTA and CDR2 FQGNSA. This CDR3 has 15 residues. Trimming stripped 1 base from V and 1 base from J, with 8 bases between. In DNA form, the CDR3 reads TGTGCCAGCAGCTTAGGGAGTAGGAGCAATCAGCCCCAGCATTTT. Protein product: CASSLGSRSNQPQHF. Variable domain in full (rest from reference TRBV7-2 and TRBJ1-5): GAGVSQSPSNKVTEKGKDVELRCDPISGHTALYWYRQSLGQGLEFLIYFQGNSAPDKSGLPSDRFSAERTGGSVSTLTIQRTQQEDSAVYLCASSLGSRSNQPQHFGDGTRLSIL.

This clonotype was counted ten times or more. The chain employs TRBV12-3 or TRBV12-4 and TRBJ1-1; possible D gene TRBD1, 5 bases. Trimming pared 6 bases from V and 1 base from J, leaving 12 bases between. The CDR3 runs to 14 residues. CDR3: CASRVIGQNTEAFF. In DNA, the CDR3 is TGTGCCAGCAGAGTAATCGGACAGAACACTGAAGCTTTCTTT.

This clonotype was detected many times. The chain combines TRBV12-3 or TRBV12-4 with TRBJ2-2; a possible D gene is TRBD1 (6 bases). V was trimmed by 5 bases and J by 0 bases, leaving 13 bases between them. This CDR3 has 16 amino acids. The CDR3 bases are TGTGCCAGCAGTCCGGGACATCCATCGAACACCGGGGAGCTGTTTTTT. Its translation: CASSPGHPSNTGELFF.

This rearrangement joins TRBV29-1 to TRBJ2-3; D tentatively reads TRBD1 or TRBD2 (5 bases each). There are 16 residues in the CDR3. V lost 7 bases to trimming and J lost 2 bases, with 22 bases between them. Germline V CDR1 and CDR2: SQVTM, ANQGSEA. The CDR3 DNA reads TGCAGCGCCGCCGGGACCACCAAAACTCTCACAGATACGCAGTATTTT. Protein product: CSAAGTTKTLTDTQYF.

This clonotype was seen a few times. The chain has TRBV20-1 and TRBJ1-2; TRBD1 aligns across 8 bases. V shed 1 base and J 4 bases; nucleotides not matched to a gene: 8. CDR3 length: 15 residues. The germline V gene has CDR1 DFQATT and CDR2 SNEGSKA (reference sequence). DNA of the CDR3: TGCAGTGCTAGAGGGGGACAGGTTGCCTTCTATGGCTACACCTTC. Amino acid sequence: CSARGGQVAFYGYTF.

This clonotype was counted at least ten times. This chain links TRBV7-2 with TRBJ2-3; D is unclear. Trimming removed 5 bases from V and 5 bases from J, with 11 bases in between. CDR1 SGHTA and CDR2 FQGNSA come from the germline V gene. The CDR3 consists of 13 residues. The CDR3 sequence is CASSLRPQDTQYF. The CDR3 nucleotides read TGTGCCAGCAGCCTCCGACCCCAAGATACGCAGTATTTT.

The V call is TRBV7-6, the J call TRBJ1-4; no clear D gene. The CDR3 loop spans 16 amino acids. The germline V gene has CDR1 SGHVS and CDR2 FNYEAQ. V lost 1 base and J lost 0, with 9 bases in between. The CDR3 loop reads CASSLVENATNEKLFF. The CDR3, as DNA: TGTGCCAGCAGCTTAGTCGAGAACGCAACTAATGAAAAACTGTTTTTT.

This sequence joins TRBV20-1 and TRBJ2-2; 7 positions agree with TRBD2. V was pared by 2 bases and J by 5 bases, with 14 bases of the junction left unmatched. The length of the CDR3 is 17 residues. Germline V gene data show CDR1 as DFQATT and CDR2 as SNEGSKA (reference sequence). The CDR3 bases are TGCAGTGCTAGATGGGCCCTCGGGAGGAGGGAAACCGGGGAGCTGTTTTTT. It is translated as CSARWALGRRETGELFF.

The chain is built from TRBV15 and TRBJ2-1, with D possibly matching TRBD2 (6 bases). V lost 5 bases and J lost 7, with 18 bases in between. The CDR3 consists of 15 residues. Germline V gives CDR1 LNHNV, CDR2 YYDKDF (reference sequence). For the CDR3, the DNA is TGTGCCACCAGCCACCTAGGAGGGAAACTGAATGAGCAGTTCTTC. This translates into CATSHLGGKLNEQFF.

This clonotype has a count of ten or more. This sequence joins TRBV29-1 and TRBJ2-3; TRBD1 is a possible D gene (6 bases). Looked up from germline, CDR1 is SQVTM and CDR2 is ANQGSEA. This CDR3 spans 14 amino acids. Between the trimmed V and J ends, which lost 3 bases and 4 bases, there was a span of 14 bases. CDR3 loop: CSVDQGSVPDTQYF. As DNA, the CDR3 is TGCAGCGTTGATCAGGGGTCGGTGCCAGATACGCAGTATTTT.

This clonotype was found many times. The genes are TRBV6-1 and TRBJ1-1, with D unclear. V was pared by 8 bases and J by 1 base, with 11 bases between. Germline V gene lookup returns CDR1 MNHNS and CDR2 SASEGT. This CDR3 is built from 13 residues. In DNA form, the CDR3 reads TGTGCCAGCTCCTCCAAGGGGAACACTGAAGCTTTCTTT. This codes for CASSSKGNTEAFF.

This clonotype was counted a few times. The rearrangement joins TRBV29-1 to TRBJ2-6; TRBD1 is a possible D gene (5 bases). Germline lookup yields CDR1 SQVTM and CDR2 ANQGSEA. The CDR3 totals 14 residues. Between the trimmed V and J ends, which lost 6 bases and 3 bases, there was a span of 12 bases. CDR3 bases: TGCAGCGTAGGTCAGGGCGGTGGGGCCAACGTCCTGACTTTC. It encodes CSVGQGGGANVLTF.

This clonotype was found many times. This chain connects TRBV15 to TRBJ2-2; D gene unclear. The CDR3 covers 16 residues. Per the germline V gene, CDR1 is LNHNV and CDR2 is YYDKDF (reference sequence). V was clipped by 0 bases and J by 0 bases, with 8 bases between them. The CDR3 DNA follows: TGTGCCACCAGCAGAGAACGGCGCCCGAACACCGGGGAGCTGTTTTTT. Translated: CATSRERRPNTGELFF.

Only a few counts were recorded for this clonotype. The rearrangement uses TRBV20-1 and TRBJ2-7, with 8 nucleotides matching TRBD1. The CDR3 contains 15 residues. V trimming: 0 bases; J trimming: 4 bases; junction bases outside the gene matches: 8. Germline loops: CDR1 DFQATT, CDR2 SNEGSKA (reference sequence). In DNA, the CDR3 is TGCAGTGCTAGAGATCCGGGACAGGACCGTTACGAGCAGTACTTC. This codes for CSARDPGQDRYEQYF.

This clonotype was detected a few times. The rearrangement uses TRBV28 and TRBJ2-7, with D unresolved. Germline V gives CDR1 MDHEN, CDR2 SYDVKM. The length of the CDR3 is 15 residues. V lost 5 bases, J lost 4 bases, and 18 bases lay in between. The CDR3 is CASSTTWTIRYEQYF. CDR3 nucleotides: TGTGCCAGCAGTACAACTTGGACCATACGTTACGAGCAGTACTTC.

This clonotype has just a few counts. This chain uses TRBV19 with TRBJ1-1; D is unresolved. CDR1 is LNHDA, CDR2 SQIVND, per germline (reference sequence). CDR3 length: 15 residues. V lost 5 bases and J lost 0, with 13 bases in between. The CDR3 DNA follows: TGTGCCAGTAGTTGGTTGGGCCCGTTGAACACTGAAGCTTTCTTT. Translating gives CASSWLGPLNTEAFF.